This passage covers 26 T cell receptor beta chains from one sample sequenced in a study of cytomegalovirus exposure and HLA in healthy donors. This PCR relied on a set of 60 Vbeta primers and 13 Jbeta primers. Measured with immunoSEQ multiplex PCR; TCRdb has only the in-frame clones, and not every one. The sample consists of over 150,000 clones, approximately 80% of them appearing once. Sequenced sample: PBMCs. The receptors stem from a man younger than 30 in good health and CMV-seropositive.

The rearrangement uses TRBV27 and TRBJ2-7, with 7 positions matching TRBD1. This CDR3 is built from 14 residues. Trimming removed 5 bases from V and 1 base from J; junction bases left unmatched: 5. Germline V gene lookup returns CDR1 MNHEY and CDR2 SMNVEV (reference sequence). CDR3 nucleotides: TGTGCCAGCAGTCCACAGGGGTGGTCCTACGAGCAGTACTTC. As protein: CASSPQGWSYEQYF.

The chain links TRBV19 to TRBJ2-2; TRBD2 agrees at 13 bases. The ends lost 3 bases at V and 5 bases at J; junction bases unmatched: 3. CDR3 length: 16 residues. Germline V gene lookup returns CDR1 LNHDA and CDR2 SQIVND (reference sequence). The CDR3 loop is CASSITSGRGTGELFF. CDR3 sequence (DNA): TGTGCCAGTAGTATCACTAGCGGGAGGGGAACCGGGGAGCTGTTTTTT. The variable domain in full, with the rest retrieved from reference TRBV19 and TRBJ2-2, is DGGITQSPKYLFRKEGQNVTLSCEQNLNHDAMYWYRQDPGQGLRLIYYSQIVNDFQKGDIAEGYSVSREKKESFPLTVTSAQKNPTAFYLCASSITSGRGTGELFFGEGSRLTVL.

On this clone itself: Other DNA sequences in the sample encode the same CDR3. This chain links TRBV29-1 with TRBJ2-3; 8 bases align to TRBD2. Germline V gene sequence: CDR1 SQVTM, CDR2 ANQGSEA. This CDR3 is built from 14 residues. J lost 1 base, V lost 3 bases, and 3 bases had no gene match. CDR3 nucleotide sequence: TGCAGCGTTGACGGACTAGCCGGCACAGATACGCAGTATTTT. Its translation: CSVDGLAGTDTQYF.

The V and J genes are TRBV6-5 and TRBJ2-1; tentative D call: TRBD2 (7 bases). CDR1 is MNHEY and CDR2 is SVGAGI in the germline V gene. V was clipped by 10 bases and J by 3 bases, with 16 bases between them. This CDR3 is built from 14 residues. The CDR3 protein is CATKRGGVYNEQFF. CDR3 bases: TGTGCCACCAAGAGGGGGGGCGTCTACAATGAGCAGTTCTTC.

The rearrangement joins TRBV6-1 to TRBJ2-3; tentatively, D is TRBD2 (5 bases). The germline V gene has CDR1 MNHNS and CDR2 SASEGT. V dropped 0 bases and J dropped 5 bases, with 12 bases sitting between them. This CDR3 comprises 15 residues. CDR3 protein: CASSEAKGAVDTQYF. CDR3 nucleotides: TGTGCCAGCAGTGAAGCGAAGGGAGCCGTAGATACGCAGTATTTT.

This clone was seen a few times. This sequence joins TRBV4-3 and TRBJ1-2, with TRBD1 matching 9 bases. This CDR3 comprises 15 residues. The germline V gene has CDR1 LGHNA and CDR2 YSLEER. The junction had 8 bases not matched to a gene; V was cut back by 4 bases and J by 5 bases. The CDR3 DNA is TGCGCCAGCAGCCCGTGGGACAGGGCCTATTATGGCTACACCTTC. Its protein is CASSPWDRAYYGYTF.

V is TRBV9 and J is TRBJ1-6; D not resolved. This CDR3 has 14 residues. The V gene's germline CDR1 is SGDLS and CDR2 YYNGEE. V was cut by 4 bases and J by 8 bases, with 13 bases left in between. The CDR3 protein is CASSTFDGYSPLHF. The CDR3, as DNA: TGTGCCAGCAGCACCTTTGACGGGTATTCACCCCTCCACTTT.

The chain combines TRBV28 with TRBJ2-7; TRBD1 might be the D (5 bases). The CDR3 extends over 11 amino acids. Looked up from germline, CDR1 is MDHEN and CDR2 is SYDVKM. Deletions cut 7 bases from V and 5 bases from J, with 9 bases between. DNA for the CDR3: TGTGCCAGCACCTCCAGGGACGAGCAGTACTTC. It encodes CASTSRDEQYF.

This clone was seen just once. The CDR3 nucleotides are TGTGCCAGCAGAATCACAGGGAAGGGCCACAATGAGCAGTTCTTC. This encodes CASRITGKGHNEQFF. The V and J genes are TRBV7-3 and TRBJ2-1, with a possible D match to TRBD1 (6 bases). The germline V gene encodes CDR1 SGHTA and CDR2 FQGTGA. The CDR3 runs 15 residues. The ends were cut back, 6 bases at V and 5 bases at J, with 17 bases in the middle.

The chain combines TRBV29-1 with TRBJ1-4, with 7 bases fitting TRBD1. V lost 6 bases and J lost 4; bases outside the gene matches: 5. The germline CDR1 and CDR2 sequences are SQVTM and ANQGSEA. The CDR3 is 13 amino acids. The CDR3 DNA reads TGCAGCGTCGGGGGACAGCGTAATGAAAAACTGTTTTTT. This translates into CSVGGQRNEKLFF.

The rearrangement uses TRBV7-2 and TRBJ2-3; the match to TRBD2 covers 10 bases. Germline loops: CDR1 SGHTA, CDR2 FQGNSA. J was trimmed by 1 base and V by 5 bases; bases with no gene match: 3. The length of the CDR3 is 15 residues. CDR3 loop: CASSPGTSGTDTQYF. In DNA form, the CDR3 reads TGTGCCAGCAGCCCGGGGACTAGCGGCACAGATACGCAGTATTTT. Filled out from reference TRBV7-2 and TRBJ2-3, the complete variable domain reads GAGVSQSPSNKVTEKGKDVELRCDPISGHTALYWYRQSLGQGLEFLIYFQGNSAPDKSGLPSDRFSAERTGGSVSTLTIQRTQQEDSAVYLCASSPGTSGTDTQYFGPGTRLTVL.

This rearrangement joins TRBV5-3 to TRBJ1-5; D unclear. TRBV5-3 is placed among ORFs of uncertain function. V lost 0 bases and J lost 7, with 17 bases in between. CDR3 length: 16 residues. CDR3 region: CARSLDGPGSPQPQHF. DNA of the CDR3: TGTGCCAGAAGCTTGGATGGGCCCGGTAGTCCGCAGCCCCAGCATTTT.

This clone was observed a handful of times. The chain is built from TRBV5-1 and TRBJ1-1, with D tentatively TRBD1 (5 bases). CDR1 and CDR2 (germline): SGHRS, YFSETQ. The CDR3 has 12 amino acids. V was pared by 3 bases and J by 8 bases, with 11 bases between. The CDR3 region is CASSWTGGEAFF. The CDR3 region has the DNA TGCGCCAGCAGCTGGACGGGGGGGGAAGCTTTCTTT.

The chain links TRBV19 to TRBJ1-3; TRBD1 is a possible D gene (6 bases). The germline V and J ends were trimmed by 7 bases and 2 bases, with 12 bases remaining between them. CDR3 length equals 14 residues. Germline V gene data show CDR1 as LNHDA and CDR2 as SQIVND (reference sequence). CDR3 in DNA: TGTGCCAGTACCCAACAGGGAGCTGGAAACACCATATATTTT. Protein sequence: CASTQQGAGNTIYF.

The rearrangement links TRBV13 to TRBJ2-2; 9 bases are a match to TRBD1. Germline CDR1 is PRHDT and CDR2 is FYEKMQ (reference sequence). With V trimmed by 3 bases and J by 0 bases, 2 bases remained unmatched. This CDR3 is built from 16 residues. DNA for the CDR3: TGTGCCAGCAGCTTGGGACAGGGAGCGAACACCGGGGAGCTGTTTTTT. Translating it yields CASSLGQGANTGELFF.

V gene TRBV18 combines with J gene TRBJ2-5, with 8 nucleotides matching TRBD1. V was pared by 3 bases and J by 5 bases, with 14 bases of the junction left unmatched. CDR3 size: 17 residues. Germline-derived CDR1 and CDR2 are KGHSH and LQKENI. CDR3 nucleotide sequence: TGTGCCAGCTCACCTCTGGACAGGGTGGGCGTTTGGGAGACCCAGTACTTC. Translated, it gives CASSPLDRVGVWETQYF.

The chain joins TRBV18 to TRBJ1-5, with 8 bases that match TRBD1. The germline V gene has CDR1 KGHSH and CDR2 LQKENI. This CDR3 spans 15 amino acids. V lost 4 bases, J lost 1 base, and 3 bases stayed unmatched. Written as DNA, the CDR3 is TGTGCCAGCTCACTGGACAGGGCGAGCAATCAGCCCCAGCATTTT. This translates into CASSLDRASNQPQHF. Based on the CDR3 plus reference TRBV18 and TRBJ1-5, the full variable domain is NAGVMQNPRHLVRRRGQEARLRCSPMKGHSHVYWYRQLPEEGLKFMVYLQKENIIDESGMPKERFSAEFPKEGPSILRIQQVVRGDSAAYFCASSLDRASNQPQHFGDGTRLSIL.

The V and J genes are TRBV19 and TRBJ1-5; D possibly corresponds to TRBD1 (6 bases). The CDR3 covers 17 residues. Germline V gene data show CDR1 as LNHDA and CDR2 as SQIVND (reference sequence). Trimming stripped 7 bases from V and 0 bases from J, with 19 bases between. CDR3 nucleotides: TGTGCCAGTACCCGACGGGGACAAGATTATAGCAATCAGCCCCAGCATTTT. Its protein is CASTRRGQDYSNQPQHF.

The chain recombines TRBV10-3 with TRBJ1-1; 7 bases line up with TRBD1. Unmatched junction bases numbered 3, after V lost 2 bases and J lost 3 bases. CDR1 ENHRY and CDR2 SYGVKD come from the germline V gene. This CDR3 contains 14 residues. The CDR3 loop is CAISEGTEHTEAFF. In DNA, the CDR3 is TGTGCCATCAGTGAGGGGACAGAGCACACTGAAGCTTTCTTT.

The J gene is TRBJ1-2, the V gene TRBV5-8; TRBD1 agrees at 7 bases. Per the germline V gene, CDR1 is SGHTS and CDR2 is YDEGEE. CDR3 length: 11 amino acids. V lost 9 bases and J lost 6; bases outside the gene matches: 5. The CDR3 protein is CATTGENGYTF. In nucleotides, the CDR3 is TGTGCCACTACAGGGGAAAATGGCTACACCTTC.

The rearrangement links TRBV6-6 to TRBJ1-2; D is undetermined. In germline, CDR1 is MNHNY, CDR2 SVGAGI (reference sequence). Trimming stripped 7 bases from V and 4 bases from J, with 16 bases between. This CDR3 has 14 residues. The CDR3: CASTIRGESYGYTF. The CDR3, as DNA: TGTGCCAGCACCATACGGGGTGAGAGCTATGGCTACACCTTC.

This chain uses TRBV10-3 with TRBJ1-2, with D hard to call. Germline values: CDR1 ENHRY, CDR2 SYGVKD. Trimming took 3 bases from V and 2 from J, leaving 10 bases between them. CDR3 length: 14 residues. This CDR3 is CAISDGEGNYGYTF. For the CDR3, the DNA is TGTGCCATCAGTGACGGGGAAGGGAACTATGGCTACACCTTC.

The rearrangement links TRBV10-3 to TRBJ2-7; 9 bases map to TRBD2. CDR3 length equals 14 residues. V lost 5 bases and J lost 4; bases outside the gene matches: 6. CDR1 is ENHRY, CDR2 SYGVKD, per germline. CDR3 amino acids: CAISYSGREYEQYF. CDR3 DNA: TGTGCCATCAGTTATAGCGGGAGAGAGTACGAGCAGTACTTC.

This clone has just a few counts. The CDR3 region is CASSVGASSYNEQFF. CDR3 coding DNA: TGTGCCAGCAGCGTAGGTGCTAGCTCCTACAATGAGCAGTTCTTC. The genes are TRBV9 and TRBJ2-1; D remains ambiguous. Trimming removed 0 bases at V and 0 bases at J, with 7 bases between. This CDR3 is built from 15 residues. Germline V gene data show CDR1 as SGDLS and CDR2 as YYNGEE.

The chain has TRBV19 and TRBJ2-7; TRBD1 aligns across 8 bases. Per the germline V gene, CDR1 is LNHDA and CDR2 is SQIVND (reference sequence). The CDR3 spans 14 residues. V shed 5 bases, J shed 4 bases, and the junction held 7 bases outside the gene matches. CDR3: CASSPWDRPYEQYF. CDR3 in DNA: TGTGCCAGTAGTCCATGGGACAGGCCATACGAGCAGTACTTC.

The CDR3: CASSPLQGSTDTQYF. CDR3 in DNA: TGTGCCAGCTCACCACTACAGGGGAGCACAGATACGCAGTATTTT. The gene calls are TRBV18 and TRBJ2-3; TRBD1 matches at 7 bases. V was clipped by 1 base and J by 0 bases; unmatched bases: 1. Germline assignment: CDR1 KGHSH and CDR2 LQKENI. The CDR3 contains 15 residues.